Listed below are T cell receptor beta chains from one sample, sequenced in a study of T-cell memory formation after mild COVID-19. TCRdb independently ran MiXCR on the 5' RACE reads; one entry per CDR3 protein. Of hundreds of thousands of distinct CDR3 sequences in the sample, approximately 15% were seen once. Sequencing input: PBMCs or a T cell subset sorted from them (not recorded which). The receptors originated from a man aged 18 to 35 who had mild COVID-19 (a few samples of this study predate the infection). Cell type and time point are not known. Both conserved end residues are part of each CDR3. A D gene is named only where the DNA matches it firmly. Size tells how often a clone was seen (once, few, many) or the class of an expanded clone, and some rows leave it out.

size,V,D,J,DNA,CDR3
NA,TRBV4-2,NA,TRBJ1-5,TGTGCCAGCAGCCAAGAAGGGGTTGCTAACAATCAGCCCCAGCATTTT,CASSQEGVANNQPQHF
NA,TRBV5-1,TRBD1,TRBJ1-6,TGCGCCAGCAGTCGGGACAGCAATAATTCACCCCTCCACTTT,CASSRDSNNSPLHF
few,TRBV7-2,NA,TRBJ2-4,TGTGCCAGCAGCCACGACTCAGTCCGAGGGTGGGCCAAAAACATTCAGTACTTC,CASSHDSVRGWAKNIQYF
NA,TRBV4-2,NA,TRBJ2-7,TGTGCCAGCAGCCAAGAGGGGGGCGAGCAGTACTTC,CASSQEGGEQYF
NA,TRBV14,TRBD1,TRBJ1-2,TGTGCCAGCAGCCCAGACAGGGGCTTTTATGGCTACACCTTC,CASSPDRGFYGYTF
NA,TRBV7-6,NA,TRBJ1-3,TGTGCCAGCAGCTTGCAGGGGTTTCCAAACACCATATATTTT,CASSLQGFPNTIYF
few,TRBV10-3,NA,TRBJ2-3,TGTGCCATCAGTAGGGGTTCTAGCACAGATACGCAGTATTTT,CAISRGSSTDTQYF
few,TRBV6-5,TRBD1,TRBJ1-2,TGTGCCAGCAGTCGATCAGGGGGCAATGGCTACACCTTC,CASSRSGGNGYTF
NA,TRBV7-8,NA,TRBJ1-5,TGTGCCAGCAGTTTGGGCCTCCAGGCTAGCAATCAGCCCCAGCATTTT,CASSLGLQASNQPQHF
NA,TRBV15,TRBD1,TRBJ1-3,TGTGCCACCAGCAGAGACCGGCAGGGGGGTAACACCATATATTTT,CATSRDRQGGNTIYF
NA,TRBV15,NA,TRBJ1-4,TGTGCCACCAGCAGAGATCGGGAAAATGAAAAACTGTTTTTT,CATSRDRENEKLFF
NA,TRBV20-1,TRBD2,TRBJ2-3,TGCAGTGCTAGAGATCCGTCTTACTCGACCGGGACTAGCGGGGGGGCGGGCACAGATACGCAGTATTTT,CSARDPSYSTGTSGGAGTDTQYF
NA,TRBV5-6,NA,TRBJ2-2,TGTGCCAGCAGACGAGGACACCGCGAAGCCGGGGAGCTGTTTTTT,CASRRGHREAGELFF
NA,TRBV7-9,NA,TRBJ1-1,TGTGCCAGCAGCTTAGTAGCTCCTGGGGCTGAAGCTTTCTTT,CASSLVAPGAEAFF
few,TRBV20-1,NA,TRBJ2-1,TGCAGTGCTAGATTGTTGAGGTATGAGCAGTTCTTC,CSARLLRYEQFF